These 3 T cell receptor beta chains originate from one sample sequenced in a study of technical replicates of blood from several donors. Sequencing used immunoSEQ multiplex PCR; TCRdb keeps in-frame clones, though not all of them. The sample yields approximately 81,000 clones, around 96% seen once. Source material: T cells isolated from PBMCs. These receptors were obtained from a human donor in good health.

The rearrangement uses TRBV5-4 and TRBJ2-1, with 7 bases lining up with TRBD2. The CDR3 contains 16 residues. Per germline, CDR1 SGHNT and CDR2 YYREEE (reference sequence). The J segment lost 1 base and the V segment lost 2 bases, leaving 6 bases of the junction unmatched. As DNA, the CDR3 is TGTGCCAGCAGCTTTATCGCCGGGAGGTCCTACAATGAGCAGTTCTTC. Amino acid sequence: CASSFIAGRSYNEQFF. Drawing the rest from reference TRBV5-4 and TRBJ2-1, the complete variable domain is ETGVTQSPTHLIKTRGQQVTLRCSSQSGHNTVSWYQQALGQGPQFIFQYYREEENGRGNFPPRFSGLQFPNYSSELNVNALELDDSALYLCASSFIAGRSYNEQFFGPGTRLTVL.

The chain carries TRBV6-1 and TRBJ1-1; 7 bases align to TRBD1. Germline CDR1 and CDR2: MNHNS and SASEGT. V lost 2 bases to trimming and J lost 6 bases; unmatched junction nucleotides: 3. The CDR3 runs to 13 residues. CDR3 coding DNA: TGTGCCAGCAGTGAACAGGGGGGTTCTGAAGCTTTCTTT. It encodes CASSEQGGSEAFF.

The chain joins TRBV27 to TRBJ2-2; weak D call: TRBD2 (6 bases). The CDR3 sequence is 16 residues long. Trimming left V 1 base short and J 0 bases short, with 9 bases between. Germline loops: CDR1 MNHEY, CDR2 SMNVEV (reference sequence). CDR3 amino acids: CASSLWGGANTGELFF. The CDR3 DNA sequence: TGTGCCAGCAGTTTATGGGGCGGGGCGAACACCGGGGAGCTGTTTTTT.